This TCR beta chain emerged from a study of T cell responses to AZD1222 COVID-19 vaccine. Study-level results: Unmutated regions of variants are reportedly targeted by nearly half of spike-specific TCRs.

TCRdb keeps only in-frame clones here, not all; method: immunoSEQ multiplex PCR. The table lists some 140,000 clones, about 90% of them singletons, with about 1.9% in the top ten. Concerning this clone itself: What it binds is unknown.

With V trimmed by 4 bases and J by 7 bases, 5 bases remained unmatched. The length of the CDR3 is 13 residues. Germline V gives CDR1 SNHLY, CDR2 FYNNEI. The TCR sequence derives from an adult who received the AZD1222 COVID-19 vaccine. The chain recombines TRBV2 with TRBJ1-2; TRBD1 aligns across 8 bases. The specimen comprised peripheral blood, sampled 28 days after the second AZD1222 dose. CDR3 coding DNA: TGTGCCAGCAGTGTGACAGGGGACGGTGGCTACACCTTC. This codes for CASSVTGDGGYTF.